The clone carrying this T cell receptor beta chain was detected a few times. The CDR3 spans 15 residues. Between the trimmed V and J ends, which lost 6 bases and 4 bases, there was a span of 18 bases. From germline, CDR1 is MNHEY and CDR2 SVGAGI. This sample is part of a study of blood T cell repertoires in COVID-19. The overall study: Researchers got acute and convalescent COVID-19 samples from the United States, Italy and Spain. In each case, the material was cDNA or gDNA derived from T cells, B-cell-depleted T cells, or PBMCs.

How the authors handled the data: Reference gene primers were amplified, and this amplification served to estimate nucleated cell counts. Generated by immunoSEQ multiplex PCR, the TCRdb table keeps only in-frame clones and is missing some. V, J and clone size were drawn from that table, and D and trimming were deduced from the DNA. The sample has some 380,000 clones; nearly 90% are singletons. The J gene is TRBJ1-2, the V gene TRBV6-5; weak D call: TRBD1 (6 bases). Sequencing input: peripheral blood. The TCR originated in a young man with active or convalescent COVID-19. The CDR3 region is CASSLGAAGVYGYTF. The CDR3 region has the DNA TGTGCCAGCAGCCTGGGGGCGGCAGGTGTCTATGGCTACACCTTC.